The clone carrying this T cell receptor (beta chain) occurred once. The record originates from a study of T cell changes during pregnancy in multiple sclerosis. In germline, CDR1 is MGHRA, CDR2 YSYEKL. Trimming removed 0 bases at V and 0 bases at J, with 11 bases between. This CDR3 region has 17 residues. Clones were sequenced by immunoSEQ multiplex PCR, and TCRdb holds only the in-frame ones, with some missing. The data contain around 110,000 clones, approximately 90% of them singletons. The sample consisted of peripheral blood, taken in the third trimester of pregnancy. The TCR originated in a female donor with multiple sclerosis, enrolled in a pregnancy study. The V gene is TRBV4-1, the J gene TRBJ2-2; TRBD2 might be the D (6 bases). CDR3 in amino acids: CASSQDPTGANTGELFF. CDR3 DNA: TGCGCCAGCAGCCAAGACCCCACGGGAGCGAACACCGGGGAGCTGTTTTTT.